Following are 25 T cell receptor beta chains from one sample sequenced in a study of blood T cell repertoires in COVID-19. Data came from immunoSEQ multiplex PCR; TCRdb stores just in-frame clones and leaves some out. Of 250,000 to 400,000 clones detected, roughly 89% appear once; the ten largest clones hold over 4%. The specimen was PBMCs or T cells enriched from blood (not recorded which). The receptors shown here come from a man aged 55 to 70 who had recovered from COVID-19.

The gene calls are TRBV5-1 and TRBJ1-1; the D is unclear. CDR1 and CDR2 (germline): SGHRS, YFSETQ. The CDR3 extends over 13 amino acids. The V end lost 2 bases, the J end lost 6 bases, and 11 bases lay between the germline ends. The CDR3 is CASSFTVLSEAFF. The CDR3 DNA is TGCGCCAGCAGCTTTACAGTTCTCTCTGAAGCTTTCTTT.

The V call is TRBV12-2, the J call TRBJ2-1; TRBD2 is the table's D call and was not checked against the DNA. TRBV12-2 is reported as a pseudogene. This CDR3 spans 15 amino acids. This CDR3 is CASRLAPSGTDEQFF. CDR3 sequence (DNA): TGTGCAAGTCGCCTAGCCCCTAGCGGGACCGATGAGCAGTTCTTC.

This chain links TRBV20-1 with TRBJ1-2; 8 nucleotides match TRBD1. The ends lost 3 bases at V and 7 bases at J; junction bases unmatched: 7. The CDR3 is 13 amino acids. Germline values: CDR1 DFQATT, CDR2 SNEGSKA (reference sequence). CDR3 loop: CSASSGGKRGYTF. CDR3 nucleotide sequence: TGCAGTGCTAGTTCAGGGGGCAAACGTGGCTACACCTTC.

The V and J genes are TRBV5-1 and TRBJ2-1; 7 bases agree with TRBD2. Germline values: CDR1 SGHRS, CDR2 YFSETQ. The CDR3 loop spans 17 amino acids. Trimming cost V 0 bases and J 7 bases; bases outside gene matches: 13. The CDR3 sequence: CASSLGQAGKAGNEQFF. CDR3 sequence (DNA): TGCGCCAGCAGCTTGGGGCAAGCGGGGAAAGCGGGTAATGAGCAGTTCTTC.

The chain carries TRBV7-9 and TRBJ2-3, with D possibly TRBD2 on 6 matching bases. V was shortened by 1 base and J by 0 bases, with 14 bases between the two germline ends. The germline CDR1 and CDR2 sequences are SEHNR and FQNEAQ (reference sequence). The CDR3 runs to 17 residues. The CDR3 DNA is TGTGCCAGCAGCTTAGGTGTAGCGGCAAGGAGCACAGATACGCAGTATTTT. This sequence encodes CASSLGVAARSTDTQYF.

The chain recombines TRBV7-3 with TRBJ2-1; 7 bases map to TRBD1. The germline V gene has CDR1 SGHTA and CDR2 FQGTGA. This CDR3 contains 17 residues. After removal of 3 bases from V and 1 base from J, the junction contained 9 bases not matched to a gene. The CDR3 reads CASSLRVGTVSYNEQFF. Here the CDR3 DNA reads TGTGCCAGCAGCTTGAGGGTCGGGACAGTTTCCTACAATGAGCAGTTCTTC.

The rearrangement joins TRBV25-1 to TRBJ1-1, with a possible D match to TRBD1 (5 bases). CDR3 size: 13 residues. V shed 3 bases and J shed 5 bases, with 10 bases lying between them. CDR1 MGHDK and CDR2 SYGVNS come from the germline V gene. As DNA, the CDR3 is TGTGCCAGCAGTGACAGGGTAGGGACTGAAGCTTTCTTT. It specifies CASSDRVGTEAFF.

The chain couples TRBV7-3 to TRBJ2-1, with 9 bases matching TRBD2. This CDR3 comprises 18 residues. Germline loops: CDR1 SGHTA, CDR2 FQGTGA. V dropped 1 base and J dropped 0; count of bases not matched to a gene: 7. This chain's CDR3 is CASSLKGIAGASYNEQFF. The CDR3, as DNA: TGTGCCAGCAGCTTAAAAGGCATAGCGGGAGCCTCCTACAATGAGCAGTTCTTC.

The gene calls are TRBV4-2 and TRBJ2-7; D perhaps matches TRBD1 (6 bases). CDR1 and CDR2 (germline): LGHNA, YNFKEQ. The CDR3 runs to 16 residues. The V end lost 0 bases, the J end lost 6 bases, and 18 bases lay between the germline ends. The CDR3 sequence: CASSQDGTRVPAEQYF. The CDR3 nucleotides are TGTGCCAGCAGCCAAGATGGGACAAGGGTCCCGGCCGAGCAGTACTTC.

This chain joins TRBV5-4 and TRBJ1-4; 9 bases are a match to TRBD1. The CDR3 consists of 15 residues. V lost 5 bases to trimming and J lost 4 bases; unmatched junction nucleotides: 6. CDR1 and CDR2 from the germline V gene are SGHNT and YYREEE (reference sequence). The CDR3 here is CASSPTGGNNEKLFF. Here the CDR3 DNA reads TGTGCCAGCAGTCCGACAGGGGGGAATAATGAAAAACTGTTTTTT.

The chain recombines TRBV9 with TRBJ2-1; 11 nucleotides line up with TRBD2. Losses at the gene ends were 0 bases for V and 6 bases for J; bases not matched to a gene: 8. CDR1 is SGDLS, CDR2 YYNGEE, per germline. The length of the CDR3 is 17 residues. This CDR3 is CASSVGLAGGPSNEQFF. CDR3 nucleotide sequence: TGTGCCAGCAGCGTAGGTTTAGCGGGAGGGCCTAGCAATGAGCAGTTCTTC.

The sample holds many counts of this clone. V gene TRBV5-1 combines with J gene TRBJ2-7, with TRBD1 as a possible D gene (5 bases). With 2 bases removed from V and 3 bases from J, the gap between germline ends came to 12 bases. Germline CDR1 SGHRS, CDR2 YFSETQ. The CDR3 is 14 residues long. The CDR3 here is CASSFVGVIYEQYF. CDR3 DNA sequence: TGCGCCAGCAGCTTTGTAGGGGTAATCTACGAGCAGTACTTC.

This sequence joins TRBV19 and TRBJ2-3; maybe TRBD2 (6 bases). With 1 base removed from V and 0 bases from J, the gap between germline ends came to 11 bases. The CDR3 is made up of 16 amino acids. CDR1 LNHDA and CDR2 SQIVND come from the germline V gene (reference sequence). The CDR3 DNA reads as TGTGCCAGTAGTATAGTCGGGGACTCTAGCACAGATACGCAGTATTTT. It is translated as CASSIVGDSSTDTQYF.

In this sample, this clone turned up once. V is TRBV6-1 and J is TRBJ2-1; TRBD2 matches at 14 bases. The junction had 9 bases not matched to a gene; V was cut back by 4 bases and J by 4 bases. The germline CDR1 and CDR2 sequences are MNHNS and SASEGT. The CDR3 extends over 18 amino acids. The CDR3 loop reads CASSGLAGGSVGYNEQFF. CDR3 nucleotide sequence: TGTGCCAGCAGTGGACTAGCGGGAGGGAGTGTAGGGTACAATGAGCAGTTCTTC.

The rearrangement joins TRBV19 to TRBJ1-4; the match to TRBD1 covers 9 bases. V lost 3 bases and J lost 6; bases outside the gene matches: 2. The CDR3 extends over 14 amino acids. Germline CDR1 is LNHDA and CDR2 is SQIVND (reference sequence). Here the CDR3 DNA reads TGTGCCAGTAGTATTACAGGGGGCTATGAAAAACTGTTTTTT. Translating gives CASSITGGYEKLFF.

The V call is TRBV5-4, the J call TRBJ2-5; no clear D gene. The CDR3 is 13 residues long. V was shortened by 3 bases and J by 5 bases, with 11 bases between the two germline ends. The germline V gene encodes CDR1 SGHNT and CDR2 YYREEE (reference sequence). CDR3 sequence (DNA): TGTGCCAGCAGCTCCGGCCTGGAGGAGACCCAGTACTTC. Translation gives CASSSGLEETQYF. Based on the CDR3 plus reference TRBV5-4 and TRBJ2-5, the full variable domain is ETGVTQSPTHLIKTRGQQVTLRCSSQSGHNTVSWYQQALGQGPQFIFQYYREEENGRGNFPPRFSGLQFPNYSSELNVNALELDDSALYLCASSSGLEETQYFGPGTRLLVL.

The V gene is TRBV7-9, the J gene TRBJ1-2; no reliable D call. The CDR3 length is 13 residues. V lost 5 bases and J 4 bases, leaving 11 bases between the germline ends. The germline CDR1 and CDR2 sequences are SEHNR and FQNEAQ (reference sequence). CDR3 sequence: CASSVGDGYGYTF. The CDR3, as DNA: TGTGCCAGCAGCGTGGGAGACGGCTATGGCTACACCTTC. Combining the CDR3 with reference TRBV7-9 and TRBJ1-2 gives the whole variable domain DTGVSQNPRHKITKRGQNVTFRCDPISEHNRLYWYRQTLGQGPEFLTYFQNEAQLEKSRLLSDRFSAERPKGSFSTLEIQRTEQGDSAMYLCASSVGDGYGYTFGSGTRLTVV.

This clone was found a few times. The rearrangement links TRBV5-1 to TRBJ1-6, with a tentative D call TRBD1 (5 bases). With 4 bases removed from V and 7 bases from J, the gap between germline ends came to 12 bases. Looked up from germline, CDR1 is SGHRS and CDR2 is YFSETQ. This CDR3 comprises 14 residues. CDR3 coding DNA: TGCGCCAGCAGCCTGGAGCAGGGAAATTCACCCCTCCACTTT. The encoded protein is CASSLEQGNSPLHF.

In this sample, this clone turned up a few times. The rearrangement links TRBV4-3 to TRBJ2-1; 8 nucleotides align to TRBD2. Per the germline V gene, CDR1 is LGHNA and CDR2 is YSLEER. J lost 6 bases, V lost 0 bases, and 19 bases had no gene match. The CDR3 runs 20 residues. In DNA, the CDR3 is TGCGCCAGCAGCCAAGACAGTATGGCTAGCGGGCCCCTGTGGGGCAATGAGCAGTTCTTC. This gives the protein CASSQDSMASGPLWGNEQFF.

CDR3 nucleotide sequence: TGTGCCAGCAGCACAAGGGGGGCTAGCGGACCGAACACCGGGGAGCTGTTTTTT. This gives the protein CASSTRGASGPNTGELFF. The rearrangement links TRBV9 to TRBJ2-2; a weak D match, TRBD2 (7 bases). This CDR3 has 18 residues. CDR1 is SGDLS, CDR2 YYNGEE, per germline. Trimming removed 4 bases at V and 0 bases at J, with 19 bases between. The whole variable domain, remainder taken from reference TRBV9 and TRBJ2-2, is DSGVTQTPKHLITATGQRVTLRCSPRSGDLSVYWYQQSLDQGLQFLIQYYNGEERAKGNILERFSAQQFPDLHSELNLSSLELGDSALYFCASSTRGASGPNTGELFFGEGSRLTVL.

The V call is TRBV7-2, the J call TRBJ2-7; D is undetermined. The CDR3 extends over 13 amino acids. V was pared by 3 bases and J by 4 bases, with 10 bases between. CDR1 and CDR2 (germline): SGHTA, FQGNSA. CDR3: CASSFNPLYEQYF. As DNA, the CDR3 is TGTGCCAGCAGCTTTAATCCTCTTTACGAGCAGTACTTC.

The chain uses TRBV7-8 and TRBJ2-3, with 9 bases aligning to TRBD1. V dropped 6 bases and J dropped 5; count of bases not matched to a gene: 15. The CDR3 is 17 residues long. Germline CDR1 SGHVS, CDR2 FQNEAQ. As DNA, the CDR3 is TGTGCCAGCAGGAGACAGGGGGGCGTAAGAGTGGGAGATACGCAGTATTTT. Residues: CASRRQGGVRVGDTQYF. Complete variable domain (other parts from reference TRBV7-8 and TRBJ2-3): GAGVSQSPRYKVAKRGQDVALRCDPISGHVSLFWYQQALGQGPEFLTYFQNEAQLDKSGLPSDRFFAERPEGSVSTLKIQRTQQEDSAVYLCASRRQGGVRVGDTQYFGPGTRLTVL.

The chain joins TRBV12-5 to TRBJ2-7; D uncertain. This CDR3 is 13 amino acids long. Germline V gene sequence: CDR1 LGHNT, CDR2 FRNRAP. Trimming took off 6 bases at V and 2 bases at J, with 11 bases between the two ends. The CDR3 spells CASGLDNPYEQYF. DNA of the CDR3: TGTGCTAGTGGACTTGACAACCCCTACGAGCAGTACTTC.

The chain has TRBV30 and TRBJ2-7; a possible D gene is TRBD2 (5 bases). The CDR3 length is 13 residues. The germline gives CDR1 GTSNPN, CDR2 SVGIG (reference sequence). V lost 0 bases and J 4 bases, leaving 10 bases between the germline ends. CDR3 DNA sequence: TGTGCCTGGAGTGTTGGGAGTATATACGAGCAGTACTTC. Its translation is CAWSVGSIYEQYF.

V usage is TRBV18 and J usage is TRBJ1-2; D is unresolved. V was cut by 0 bases and J by 8 bases, with 10 bases left in between. The CDR3 runs to 13 residues. CDR1 is KGHSH, CDR2 LQKENI, per germline. CDR3 region: CASSPPRVVGYTF. For the CDR3, the DNA is TGTGCCAGCTCACCACCCCGTGTTGTGGGCTACACCTTC.